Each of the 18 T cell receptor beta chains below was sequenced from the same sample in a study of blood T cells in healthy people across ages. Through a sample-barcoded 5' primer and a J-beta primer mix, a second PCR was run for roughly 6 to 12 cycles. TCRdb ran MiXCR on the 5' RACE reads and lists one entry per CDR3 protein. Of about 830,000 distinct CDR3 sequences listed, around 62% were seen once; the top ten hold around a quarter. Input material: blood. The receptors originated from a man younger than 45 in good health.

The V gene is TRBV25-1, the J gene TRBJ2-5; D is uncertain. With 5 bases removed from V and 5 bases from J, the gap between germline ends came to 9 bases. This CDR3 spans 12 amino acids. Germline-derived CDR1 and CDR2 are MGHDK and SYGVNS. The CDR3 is CASSLYVETQYF. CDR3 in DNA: TGTGCCAGCAGTCTGTACGTGGAGACCCAGTACTTC.

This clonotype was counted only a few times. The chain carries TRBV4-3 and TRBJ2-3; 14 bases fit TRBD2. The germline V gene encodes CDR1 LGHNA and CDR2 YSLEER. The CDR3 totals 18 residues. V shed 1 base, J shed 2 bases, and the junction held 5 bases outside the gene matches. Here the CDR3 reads CASSQGATSGGATDTQYF. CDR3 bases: TGCGCCAGCAGCCAAGGGGCGACTAGCGGGGGGGCCACAGATACGCAGTATTTT.

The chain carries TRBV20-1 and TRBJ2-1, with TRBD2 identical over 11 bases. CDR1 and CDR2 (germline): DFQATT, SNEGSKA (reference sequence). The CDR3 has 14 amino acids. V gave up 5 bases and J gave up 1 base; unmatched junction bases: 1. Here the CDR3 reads CSALAGGSYNEQFF. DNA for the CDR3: TGCAGTGCTCTAGCGGGGGGATCCTACAATGAGCAGTTCTTC.

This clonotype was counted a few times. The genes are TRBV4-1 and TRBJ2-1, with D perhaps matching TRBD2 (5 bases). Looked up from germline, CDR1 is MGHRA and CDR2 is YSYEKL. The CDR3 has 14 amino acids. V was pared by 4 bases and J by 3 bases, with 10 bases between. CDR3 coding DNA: TGCGCCAGCAGCCCTATTGCGGGCTACAATGAGCAGTTCTTC. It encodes CASSPIAGYNEQFF.

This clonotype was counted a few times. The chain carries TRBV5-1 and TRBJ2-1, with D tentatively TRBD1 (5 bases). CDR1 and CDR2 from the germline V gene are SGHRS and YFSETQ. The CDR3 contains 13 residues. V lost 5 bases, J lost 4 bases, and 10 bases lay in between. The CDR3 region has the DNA TGCGCCAGCAGATTCGACAGTTACAATGAGCAGTTCTTC. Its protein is CASRFDSYNEQFF.

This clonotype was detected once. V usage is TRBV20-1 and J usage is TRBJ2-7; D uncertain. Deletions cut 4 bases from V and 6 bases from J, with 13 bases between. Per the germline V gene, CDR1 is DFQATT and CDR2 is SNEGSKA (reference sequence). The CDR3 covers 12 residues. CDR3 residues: CSANGPYCEQYF. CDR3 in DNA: TGCAGTGCTAATGGACCTTACTGCGAGCAGTACTTC.

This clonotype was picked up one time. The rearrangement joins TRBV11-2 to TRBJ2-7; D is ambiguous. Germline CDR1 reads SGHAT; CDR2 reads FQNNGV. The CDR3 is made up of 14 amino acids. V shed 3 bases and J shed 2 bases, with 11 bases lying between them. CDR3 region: CASSFETAAYEQYF. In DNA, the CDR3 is TGTGCCAGCAGCTTTGAAACAGCAGCCTACGAGCAGTACTTC. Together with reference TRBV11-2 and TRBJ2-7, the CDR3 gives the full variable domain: EAGVAQSPRYKIIEKRQSVAFWCNPISGHATLYWYQQILGQGPKLLIQFQNNGVVDDSQLPKDRFSAERLKGVDSTLKIQPAKLEDSAVYLCASSFETAAYEQYFGPGTRLTVT.

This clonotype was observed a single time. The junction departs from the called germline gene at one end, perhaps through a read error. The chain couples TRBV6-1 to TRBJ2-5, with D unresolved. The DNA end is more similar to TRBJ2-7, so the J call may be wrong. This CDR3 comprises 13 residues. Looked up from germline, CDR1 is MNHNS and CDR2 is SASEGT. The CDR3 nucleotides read TGTGCCAGCAGCGAAGATAAAAGCTACGAGCAGTACTTC. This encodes CASSEDKSYEQYF.

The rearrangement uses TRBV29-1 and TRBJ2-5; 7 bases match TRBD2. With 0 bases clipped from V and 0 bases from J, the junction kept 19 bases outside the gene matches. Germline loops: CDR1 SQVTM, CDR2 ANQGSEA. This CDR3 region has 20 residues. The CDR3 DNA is TGCAGCGTTGAAGATCTTGCCCGCTGGGTTTCTAGCGGTAACCAAGAGACCCAGTACTTC. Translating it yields CSVEDLARWVSSGNQETQYF.

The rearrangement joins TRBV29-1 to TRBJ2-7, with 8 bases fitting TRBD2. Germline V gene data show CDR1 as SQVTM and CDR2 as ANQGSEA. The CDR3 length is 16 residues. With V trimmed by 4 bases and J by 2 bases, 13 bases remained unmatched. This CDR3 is CSVVPSGSGETYEQYF. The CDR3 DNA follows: TGCAGCGTTGTTCCCTCAGGTAGCGGGGAAACCTACGAGCAGTACTTC.

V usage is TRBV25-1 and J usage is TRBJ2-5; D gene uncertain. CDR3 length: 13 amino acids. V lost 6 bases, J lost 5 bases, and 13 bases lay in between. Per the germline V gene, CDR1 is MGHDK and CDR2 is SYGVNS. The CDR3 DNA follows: TGTGCCAGCAGGCCCGCATACGGGGAGACCCAGTACTTC. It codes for CASRPAYGETQYF.

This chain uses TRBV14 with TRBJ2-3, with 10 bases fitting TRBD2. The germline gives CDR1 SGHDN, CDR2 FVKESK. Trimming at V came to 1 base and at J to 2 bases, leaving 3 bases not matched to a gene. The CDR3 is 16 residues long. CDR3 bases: TGTGCCAGCAGCCAAGGAGGACTAGCGGTCACAGATACGCAGTATTTT. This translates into CASSQGGLAVTDTQYF.

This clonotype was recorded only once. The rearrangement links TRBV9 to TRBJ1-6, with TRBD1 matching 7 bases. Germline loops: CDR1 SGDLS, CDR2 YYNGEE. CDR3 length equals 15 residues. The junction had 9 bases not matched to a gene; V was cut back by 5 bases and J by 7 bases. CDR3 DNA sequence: TGTGCCAGCAGTGAATCCGGGACAGAAAATTCACCCCTCCACTTT. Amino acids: CASSESGTENSPLHF.

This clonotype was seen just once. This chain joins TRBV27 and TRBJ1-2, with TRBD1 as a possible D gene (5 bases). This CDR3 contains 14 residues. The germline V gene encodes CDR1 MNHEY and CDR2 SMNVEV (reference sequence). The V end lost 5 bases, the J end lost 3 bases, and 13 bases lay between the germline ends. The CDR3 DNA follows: TGTGCCAGCAGTCCTCCGGGACTCTACTATGGCTACACCTTC. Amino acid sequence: CASSPPGLYYGYTF.

The CDR3 here is CASSSEREHNEQYF. Written as DNA, the CDR3 is TGTGCCAGCAGCTCGGAGAGGGAACACAATGAGCAGTACTTC. The chain has TRBV11-2 and TRBJ2-1, with D maybe TRBD2 (5 bases). Matching the DNA end better, TRBJ2-7 makes the J call doubtful. Germline V CDR1 and CDR2: SGHAT, FQNNGV. This CDR3 is 14 amino acids long.

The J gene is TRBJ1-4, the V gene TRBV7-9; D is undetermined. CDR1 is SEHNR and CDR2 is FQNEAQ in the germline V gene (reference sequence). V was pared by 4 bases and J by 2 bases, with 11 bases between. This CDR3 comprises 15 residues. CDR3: CASSSSGHTNEKLFF. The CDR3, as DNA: TGTGCCAGCAGCTCGAGCGGCCATACTAATGAAAAACTGTTTTTT.

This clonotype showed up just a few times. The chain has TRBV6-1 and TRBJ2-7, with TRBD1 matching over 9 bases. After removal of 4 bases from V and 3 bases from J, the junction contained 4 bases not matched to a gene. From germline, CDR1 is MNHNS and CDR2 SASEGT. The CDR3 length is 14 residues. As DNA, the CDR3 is TGTGCCAGCAGTGGGGACAGGGAGGTCTACGAGCAGTACTTC. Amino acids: CASSGDREVYEQYF.

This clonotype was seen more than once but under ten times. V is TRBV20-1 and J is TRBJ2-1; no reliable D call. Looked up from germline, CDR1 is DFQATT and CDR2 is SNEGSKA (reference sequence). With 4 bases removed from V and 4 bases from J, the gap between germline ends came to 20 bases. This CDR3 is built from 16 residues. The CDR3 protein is CSATALAYGEYNEQFF. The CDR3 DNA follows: TGCAGTGCTACCGCTCTTGCTTACGGAGAGTACAATGAGCAGTTCTTC.